The 24 T cell receptor beta chains presented below share a single source sample, sequenced in a study of T-cell memory formation after mild COVID-19. TCRdb itself ran the 5' RACE reads through MiXCR, one entry per CDR3 protein. The sample includes about 250,000 distinct CDR3 sequences, around 17% of them seen just once. The sequenced sample consisted of PBMCs or a T cell subset sorted from them (not recorded which). The receptors originated from a man younger than 35 who had mild COVID-19 (a few samples of this study predate the infection). Cell type and time point are not known.

J is TRBJ1-2 and V is TRBV20-1, with 10 bases identical to TRBD1. The CDR3 extends over 15 amino acids. With V trimmed by 7 bases and J by 4 bases, 12 bases remained unmatched. The germline V gene encodes CDR1 DFQATT and CDR2 SNEGSKA (reference sequence). In nucleotides, the CDR3 is TGCAGTGGGGGCGGACAGGGGGTTAGTACCTATGGCTACACCTTC. This codes for CSGGGQGVSTYGYTF.

This clonotype was recorded many times. This chain joins TRBV5-5 and TRBJ1-1; TRBD1 might be the D (5 bases). The germline V gene encodes CDR1 SGHKS and CDR2 YYEKEE (reference sequence). The CDR3 covers 15 residues. V gave up 2 bases and J gave up 4 bases, with 15 bases separating them. In DNA form, the CDR3 reads TGTGCCAGCAGCTTAGGGCCCCCCGGGGGCACTGAAGCTTTCTTT. Amino acids: CASSLGPPGGTEAFF.

The chain employs TRBV12-3 or TRBV12-4 and TRBJ1-5; D is unclear. With 6 bases removed from V and 6 bases from J, the gap between germline ends came to 15 bases. The CDR3 has 14 residues. In DNA form, the CDR3 reads TGTGCCAGCAGGGCCCCTGAGGATGGTCAGCCCCAGCATTTT. It codes for CASRAPEDGQPQHF.

V usage is TRBV20-1 and J usage is TRBJ2-3; 9 bases map to TRBD2. Germline CDR1 is DFQATT and CDR2 is SNEGSKA (reference sequence). This CDR3 has 15 residues. V lost 4 bases and J lost 5; bases outside the gene matches: 10. The CDR3 DNA reads TGCAGTGCTACCCCCGCTAGCGGGGCGAGAGATACGCAGTATTTT. Amino acids: CSATPASGARDTQYF.

This clonotype was recorded a few times. The V and J genes are TRBV7-9 and TRBJ2-7; D gene unclear. The CDR3 contains 14 residues. Germline CDR1 reads SEHNR; CDR2 reads FQNEAQ (reference sequence). Trimming cost V 5 bases and J 3 bases, with 14 bases left between them. The DNA of the CDR3 is TGTGCCAGCAGCCTCGGTGGAGAAGGCTACGAGCAGTACGTC. Its protein is CASSLGGEGYEQYV.

This clonotype was detected ten times or more. The genes are TRBV7-2 and TRBJ1-2, with D possibly TRBD1 on 5 matching bases. Trimming shortened V by 3 bases and J by 5 bases, and 16 bases separated the two germline ends. Looked up from germline, CDR1 is SGHTA and CDR2 is FQGNSA. The CDR3 loop spans 15 amino acids. CDR3 region: CASSFPNRDLYGYTF. The CDR3 nucleotides are TGTGCCAGCAGCTTCCCTAACCGGGACCTTTATGGCTACACCTTC.

This clonotype has a handful of counts. V gene TRBV7-8 combines with J gene TRBJ2-5; TRBD2 matches 7 bases. The CDR3 is 17 amino acids. Per germline, CDR1 SGHVS and CDR2 FQNEAQ. V dropped 1 base and J dropped 5; count of bases not matched to a gene: 13. Here the CDR3 DNA reads TGTGCCAGCAGCTTAGATACGGGACTGCCCGGGAGGGAGACCCAGTACTTC. Translated, it gives CASSLDTGLPGRETQYF.

V gene TRBV7-2 combines with J gene TRBJ2-7, with 9 bases identical to TRBD1. Germline V gene data show CDR1 as SGHTA and CDR2 as FQGNSA. The CDR3 consists of 16 residues. J was trimmed by 1 base and V by 3 bases; bases with no gene match: 7. For the CDR3, the DNA is TGTGCCAGCAGCTTTGCCCCCGGACAGGGGTCCTACGAGCAGTACTTC. Translating it yields CASSFAPGQGSYEQYF.

Remarks on this clonotype: The junction departs from the called germline gene at one end, perhaps through a read error. The CDR3 reads CASSYAADTKYF. DNA of the CDR3: TGTGCCAGCAGTTACGCAGCAGATACGAAGTATTTT. The rearrangement uses TRBV6-2 or TRBV6-3 and TRBJ2-3; the D is unclear. This CDR3 contains 12 residues. From germline, CDR1 is MNHEY and CDR2 SVGEGT.

This clonotype was picked up many times. The chain joins TRBV6-4 to TRBJ2-3, with TRBD1 as a possible D gene (6 bases). The ends were cut back, 0 bases at V and 1 base at J, with 14 bases in the middle. Germline CDR1 reads MRHNA; CDR2 reads SNTAGT. The CDR3 consists of 17 residues. CDR3 sequence (DNA): TGTGCCAGCAGTGACTCGAGTACGTCAGGGGGCACAGATACGCAGTATTTT. Translation gives CASSDSSTSGGTDTQYF.

The table lists this clonotype with a few counts. The chain employs TRBV28 and TRBJ1-5; 8 nucleotides agree with TRBD1. Germline V CDR1 and CDR2: MDHEN, SYDVKM. CDR3 length: 16 amino acids. The junction had 14 bases not matched to a gene; V was cut back by 8 bases and J by 5 bases. CDR3 DNA: TGTGCCAGCGTTTTGGCCGGGACAGGACTCGATCAGCCCCAGCATTTT. Its protein is CASVLAGTGLDQPQHF.

The chain links TRBV11-3 to TRBJ2-2; tentatively, D is TRBD1 (6 bases). The CDR3 runs 17 residues. Germline values: CDR1 SGHNT, CDR2 YENEEA. V gave up 2 bases and J gave up 2 bases, with 15 bases separating them. The CDR3 protein is CASSLLAGTTNTGELFF. CDR3 nucleotides: TGTGCCAGCAGCTTACTCGCCGGGACAACAAACACCGGGGAGCTGTTTTTT.

This clonotype has just a few counts. This chain joins TRBV6-5 and TRBJ2-1; D not resolved. V shed 8 bases and J shed 7 bases, with 15 bases lying between them. Germline V CDR1 and CDR2: MNHEY, SVGAGI. The CDR3 runs to 13 residues. The CDR3 DNA follows: TGTGCCAGCTCCCCCAGACCGCGGAATGAGCAGTTCTTC. Its translation: CASSPRPRNEQFF.

The V gene is TRBV11-1, the J gene TRBJ2-3, with D perhaps TRBD1 (5 bases). The length of the CDR3 is 14 residues. Trimming stripped 2 bases from V and 4 bases from J, with 10 bases between. In germline, CDR1 is SGHAT, CDR2 FQDESV (reference sequence). CDR3 amino acids: CASSLTPGSDTQYF. CDR3 sequence (DNA): TGTGCCAGCAGCTTAACCCCAGGGTCAGATACGCAGTATTTT.

This clonotype has more than one count but fewer than ten. The V gene is TRBV12-3 or TRBV12-4, the J gene TRBJ1-1; no clear D. The CDR3 is 13 amino acids. Between the trimmed V and J ends, which lost 3 bases and 10 bases, there was a span of 15 bases. The DNA of the CDR3 is TGTGCCAGCAGTTTTGGGGAGCCAACCATAGCTTTCTTT. Encoded protein: CASSFGEPTIAFF.

Only a few counts were recorded for this clonotype. The V gene is TRBV7-3, the J gene TRBJ2-3; D ambiguous. The CDR3 totals 13 residues. The germline gives CDR1 SGHTA, CDR2 FQGTGA. The V gene lost 1 base and the J gene lost 2 bases, with 4 bases spanning the gap. The CDR3 DNA reads as TGTGCCAGCAGCTTAAAGTTCACAGATACGCAGTATTTT. Translated: CASSLKFTDTQYF.

This clonotype came up many times. The V gene is TRBV6-5, the J gene TRBJ2-1; 8 positions agree with TRBD1. Germline V CDR1 and CDR2: MNHEY, SVGAGI. CDR3 size: 14 residues. The J segment lost 4 bases and the V segment lost 4 bases, leaving 3 bases of the junction unmatched. The chain's CDR3 is CASSSGDRYNEQFF. The CDR3 DNA is TGTGCCAGCAGTTCCGGGGACAGGTACAATGAGCAGTTCTTC.

This clonotype has more than one count but fewer than ten. The chain is built from TRBV2 and TRBJ2-3; the D is unclear. V lost 5 bases, J lost 0 bases, and 12 bases lay in between. Germline CDR1 and CDR2: SNHLY and FYNNEI. CDR3 length: 15 amino acids. The CDR3 sequence: CASSQVGLSTDTQYF. The CDR3 coding sequence is TGTGCCAGCAGTCAGGTTGGCCTTAGCACAGATACGCAGTATTTT. The full variable domain, with the rest looked up from reference TRBV2 and TRBJ2-3, is EPEVTQTPSHQVTQMGQEVILRCVPISNHLYFYWYRQILGQKVEFLVSFYNNEISEKSEIFDDQFSVERPDGSNFTLKIRSTKLEDSAMYFCASSQVGLSTDTQYFGPGTRLTVL.

The chain's CDR3 is CASSPHRSYEQYF. In DNA form, the CDR3 reads TGTGCCAGCAGTCCACACAGATCCTACGAGCAGTACTTC. The V gene is TRBV6-2 or TRBV6-3, the J gene TRBJ2-7; D unresolved. CDR3 length: 13 amino acids. The V end lost 5 bases, the J end lost 1 base, and 9 bases lay between the germline ends. Germline lookup yields CDR1 MNHEY and CDR2 SVGEGT.

The chain combines TRBV5-1 with TRBJ1-5, with D maybe TRBD1 (6 bases). V shed 4 bases and J shed 6 bases, with 17 bases lying between them. Germline assignment: CDR1 SGHRS and CDR2 YFSETQ. The CDR3 has 15 residues. CDR3 in amino acids: CASSETGTPGQPQHF. In DNA form, the CDR3 reads TGCGCCAGCAGCGAAACAGGGACCCCCGGTCAGCCCCAGCATTTT.

This clonotype occurred a few times. The chain recombines TRBV4-1 with TRBJ2-5, with TRBD2 matching 10 bases. V shed 4 bases and J 8 bases; nucleotides not matched to a gene: 22. The CDR3 runs 19 residues. Germline CDR1 reads MGHRA; CDR2 reads YSYEKL. CDR3 protein: CASSRPVALAGGASGTQYF. CDR3 DNA sequence: TGCGCCAGCAGCCGCCCGGTGGCGTTAGCGGGGGGCGCCTCTGGAACCCAGTACTTC.

This chain joins TRBV18 and TRBJ1-6; possibly TRBD1 for D (5 bases). The germline CDR1 and CDR2 sequences are KGHSH and LQKENI. The CDR3 is 16 amino acids. V lost 2 bases and J lost 5, with 13 bases in between. The CDR3 here is CASSPIYQGDNSPLHF. DNA for the CDR3: TGTGCCAGCTCACCAATTTACCAGGGTGATAATTCACCCCTCCACTTT.

This clonotype has only a few counts. This rearrangement joins TRBV20-1 to TRBJ1-2, with 10 bases lining up with TRBD1. This CDR3 is 14 amino acids long. V gave up 7 bases and J gave up 5 bases; unmatched junction bases: 10. Looked up from germline, CDR1 is DFQATT and CDR2 is SNEGSKA (reference sequence). The CDR3 sequence: CSGARDRGRYGYTF. CDR3 DNA sequence: TGCAGTGGGGCTCGGGACAGGGGAAGATATGGCTACACCTTC.

For the CDR3, the DNA is TGTGCCAGCTCACGGGACAGGGGGTCTTCTAATGAAAAACTGTTTTTT. Protein sequence: CASSRDRGSSNEKLFF. The genes are TRBV18 and TRBJ1-4, with 11 nucleotides matching TRBD1. This CDR3 is 16 amino acids long. The trim removed 4 bases at V and 3 bases at J, leaving 4 bases unmatched. Germline-derived CDR1 and CDR2 are KGHSH and LQKENI.